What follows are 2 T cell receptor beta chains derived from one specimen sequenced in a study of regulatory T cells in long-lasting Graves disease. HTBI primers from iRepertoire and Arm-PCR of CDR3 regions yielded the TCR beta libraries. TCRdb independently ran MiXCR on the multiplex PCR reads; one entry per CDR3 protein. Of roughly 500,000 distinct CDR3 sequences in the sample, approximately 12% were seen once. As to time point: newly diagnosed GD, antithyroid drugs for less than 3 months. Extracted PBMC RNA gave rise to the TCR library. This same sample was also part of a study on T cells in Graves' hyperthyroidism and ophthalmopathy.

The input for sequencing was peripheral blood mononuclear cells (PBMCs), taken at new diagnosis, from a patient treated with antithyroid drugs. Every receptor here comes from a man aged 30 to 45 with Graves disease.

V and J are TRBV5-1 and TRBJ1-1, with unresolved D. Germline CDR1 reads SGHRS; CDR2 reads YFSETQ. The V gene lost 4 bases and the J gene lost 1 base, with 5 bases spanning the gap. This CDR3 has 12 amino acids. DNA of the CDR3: TGCGCCAGCAGCGGGAAGAACACTGAAGCTTTCTTT. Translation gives CASSGKNTEAFF.

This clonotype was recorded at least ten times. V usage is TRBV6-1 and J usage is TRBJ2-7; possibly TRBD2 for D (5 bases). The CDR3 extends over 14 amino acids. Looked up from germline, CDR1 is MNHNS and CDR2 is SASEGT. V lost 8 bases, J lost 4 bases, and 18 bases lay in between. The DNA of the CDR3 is TGTGCCAGCGTGAGGGCCCACCCCCAATACGAGCAGTACTTC. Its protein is CASVRAHPQYEQYF.